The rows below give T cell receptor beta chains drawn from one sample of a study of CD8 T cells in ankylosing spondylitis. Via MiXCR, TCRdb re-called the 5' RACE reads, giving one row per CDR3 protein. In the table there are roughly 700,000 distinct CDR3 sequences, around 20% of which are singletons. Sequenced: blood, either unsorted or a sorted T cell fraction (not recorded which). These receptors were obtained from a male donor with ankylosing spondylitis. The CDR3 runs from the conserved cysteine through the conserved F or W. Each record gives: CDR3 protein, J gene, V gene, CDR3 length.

CDR3 protein: CAWSVRGKGDTQYF
J gene: TRBJ2-3
V gene: TRBV30
CDR3 length: 14

CDR3 protein: CASSLSNWSSGTEQFF
J gene: TRBJ2-1
V gene: TRBV7-3
CDR3 length: 16

CDR3 protein: CSVGGGAGGNLYEQYF
J gene: TRBJ2-7
V gene: TRBV29-1
CDR3 length: 16

CDR3 protein: CASSQGPGYGYTF
J gene: TRBJ1-2
V gene: TRBV12-3/TRBV12-4
CDR3 length: 13

CDR3 protein: CASSQEGSGSKGEQFF
J gene: TRBJ2-1
V gene: TRBV4-3
CDR3 length: 16

CDR3 protein: CASSLSAPGRAGVGADTQYF
J gene: TRBJ2-3
V gene: TRBV7-3
CDR3 length: 20

CDR3 protein: CASSHGDRGNEKLFF
J gene: TRBJ1-4
V gene: TRBV4-1
CDR3 length: 15

CDR3 protein: CASTSTGGFYGYTF
J gene: TRBJ1-2
V gene: TRBV12-3/TRBV12-4
CDR3 length: 14

CDR3 protein: CSAGQGRATDTQYF
J gene: TRBJ2-3
V gene: TRBV29-1
CDR3 length: 14

CDR3 protein: CASSSLAASYNEQFF
J gene: TRBJ2-1
V gene: TRBV28
CDR3 length: 15

CDR3 protein: CASSSTVGRHVNGYTF
J gene: TRBJ1-2
V gene: TRBV7-9
CDR3 length: 16

CDR3 protein: CASSQEGPPAPEAFF
J gene: TRBJ1-1
V gene: TRBV4-2
CDR3 length: 15

CDR3 protein: CASSSRGNTGELFF
J gene: TRBJ2-2
V gene: TRBV27
CDR3 length: 14

CDR3 protein: CASSTGQAHYGYTF
J gene: TRBJ1-2
V gene: TRBV5-5
CDR3 length: 14

CDR3 protein: CASSPPGVAKNIQYF
J gene: TRBJ2-4
V gene: TRBV27
CDR3 length: 15

CDR3 protein: CASSHGHGEDTQYF
J gene: TRBJ2-3
V gene: TRBV7-8
CDR3 length: 14

CDR3 protein: CASSIRPGHIYSYEQYF
J gene: TRBJ2-7
V gene: TRBV19
CDR3 length: 17

CDR3 protein: CASSLDGPVGEQFF
J gene: TRBJ2-1
V gene: TRBV5-1
CDR3 length: 14

CDR3 protein: CASSLALVAGGPETQYF
J gene: TRBJ2-5
V gene: TRBV12-3/TRBV12-4
CDR3 length: 17

CDR3 protein: CASSLSVAEDYNSPLHF
J gene: TRBJ1-6
V gene: TRBV27
CDR3 length: 17

CDR3 protein: CSARDSGTFTDTQYF
J gene: TRBJ2-3
V gene: TRBV20-1
CDR3 length: 15

CDR3 protein: CASSAGDRGVF
J gene: TRBJ2-1
V gene: TRBV19
CDR3 length: 11

CDR3 protein: CASSQEGPPTEAFF
J gene: TRBJ1-1
V gene: TRBV4-1
CDR3 length: 14

CDR3 protein: CASSTGQRTETQYF
J gene: TRBJ2-5
V gene: TRBV7-9
CDR3 length: 14

CDR3 protein: CASSLDLVPQYF
J gene: TRBJ2-7
V gene: TRBV12-3/TRBV12-4
CDR3 length: 12

CDR3 protein: CASSLVGTGETQYF
J gene: TRBJ2-5
V gene: TRBV5-5
CDR3 length: 14

CDR3 protein: CASSYRTEGLLYNEQFF
J gene: TRBJ2-1
V gene: TRBV7-8
CDR3 length: 17

CDR3 protein: CASSQEMISSYEQYF
J gene: TRBJ2-7
V gene: TRBV4-1
CDR3 length: 15

CDR3 protein: CSALTGGTGTQYF
J gene: TRBJ2-5
V gene: TRBV20-1
CDR3 length: 13

CDR3 protein: CASSQDYGTSGIETQYF
J gene: TRBJ2-5
V gene: TRBV4-3
CDR3 length: 17

CDR3 protein: CASSQVRGRGNEQFF
J gene: TRBJ2-1
V gene: TRBV4-2
CDR3 length: 15

CDR3 protein: CASSPQAENSPLHF
J gene: TRBJ1-6
V gene: TRBV7-2
CDR3 length: 14

CDR3 protein: CASSVAGRGNIQYF
J gene: TRBJ2-4
V gene: TRBV9
CDR3 length: 14

CDR3 protein: CASSLSPGPVRTGELFF
J gene: TRBJ2-2
V gene: TRBV5-4
CDR3 length: 17

CDR3 protein: CASSKGSGRAQETQYF
J gene: TRBJ2-5
V gene: TRBV21-1
CDR3 length: 16

CDR3 protein: CASSQAPADLQETQYF
J gene: TRBJ2-5
V gene: TRBV4-1
CDR3 length: 16

CDR3 protein: CASRLGRITDTQYF
J gene: TRBJ2-3
V gene: TRBV6-1
CDR3 length: 14